This T cell receptor beta chain was captured by sequencing in a study of a mutant IDH1 vaccine in newly diagnosed glioma. The wider study: Eight vaccine doses were administered to patients at weeks 1, 3, 5, 7, 11, 15, 19 and 23. Investigators started vaccination 4-6 weeks after radiotherapy alone, or with temozolomide cycles. Former treatment meant radiotherapy, temozolomide, or both; the majority had gotten both.

This sample's time point: week 5, during vaccination. Every vaccination contained 300 ug of the mutant IDH1 20-mer peptide and was paired with topical imiquimod. V dropped 5 bases and J dropped 0 bases, with 10 bases sitting between them. This CDR3 contains 14 residues. CDR1 is SGHTA, CDR2 FQGNSA, per germline. Worth noting for this clone: Its target is not known.

Clones were sequenced by immunoSEQ multiplex PCR, and TCRdb holds only the in-frame ones, with some missing. Found here are tens of thousands of clones, roughly 80% of them singletons; the top ten hold over 3%. The starting material was PBMCs, obtained from a glioma patient whose treatment included an IDH1 peptide vaccine. The chain is built from TRBV7-2 and TRBJ1-1; D is uncertain. The sequence was collected from a woman aged 18-35 years with glioma. Some clones in this sample may be carry-over from other donors' samples. The CDR3 region is CASSPAPVNTEAFF. The CDR3 DNA is TGTGCCAGCAGCCCGGCGCCCGTGAACACTGAAGCTTTCTTT.